This T cell receptor (beta chain) was recorded in a study of cytomegalovirus exposure and HLA in healthy donors. General observations from the study: Among TCR beta chains of equal frequency, HLA-associated ones were more clonally expanded in a later analysis. Later analysis reportedly placed an Asian-associated ancestry cluster below the approximately 650-donor mean in N-insertions. There were some V segments, including TRBV6-2 and TRBV6-3, excluded as indistinguishable. An assumption of roughly uniform sequencing depth across donors underlay the presence/absence analyses.

Comment on this clone: Its cognate antigen is unknown.

60 Vbeta and 13 Jbeta primers were used in PCR. Produced via immunoSEQ multiplex PCR; TCRdb's table is partial and in-frame only. Here the sample spans approximately 150,000 clones, around 82% being singletons. The CDR3 has 18 residues. Trimming at V came to 6 bases and at J to 2 bases, leaving 14 bases not matched to a gene. Germline CDR1 reads MNHEY; CDR2 reads SMNVEV (reference sequence). Specimen: PBMCs. The TCR comes from a man aged 45 to 65 in good health and CMV-seropositive. The chain carries TRBV27 and TRBJ2-7; the match to TRBD2 covers 12 bases. The CDR3 loop is CASSPRLAGVGPPYEQYF. CDR3 DNA sequence: TGTGCCAGCAGCCCCCGACTAGCGGGAGTCGGCCCCCCCTACGAGCAGTACTTC.